Presented here are 32 T cell receptor beta chains from one specimen sequenced in a study of T cell repertoires in cytomegalovirus infection (dated by TCRdb to about 2019). Reads for this sample came from an Illumina HiSeq 1500. TCRdb applied fastp at Q25 and MiXCR to the public reads, then kept only in-frame beta chains. Entries are consolidated by CDR3 protein sequence, retaining the most common genes and DNA. The sample contains some 940,000 distinct CDR3 sequences, around 30% of them found a single time. About 14% of the sample comes from the top ten. Which antigens these TCRs recognize remains unknown. The intended sense of this specimen's treatment or condition label: in vitro stimulation with specific CMV peptide epitopes to enrich CMV-specific T cells. The sequencing used cultured CD8+ T cells from PBMCs, collected from culture after CMV antigen stimulation. These receptors were taken from a human donor in good health (CMV status not recorded). Some clones in this sample may be carry-over from other donors' samples.

The chain uses TRBV11-1 and TRBJ2-7; maybe TRBD1 (6 bases). Between the trimmed V and J ends, which lost 4 bases and 9 bases, there was a span of 16 bases. The germline V gene encodes CDR1 SGHAT and CDR2 FQDESV (reference sequence). CDR3 length: 13 amino acids. The DNA for the CDR3 is TGTGCCAGCAGCTACGACAGGTATTCTGGGCAGTACGTC. This gives the protein CASSYDRYSGQYV.

The chain recombines TRBV4-3 with TRBJ1-1; weak D call: TRBD1 (5 bases). The CDR3 extends over 17 amino acids. In germline, CDR1 is LGHNA, CDR2 YSLEER. Trimming stripped 0 bases from V and 1 base from J, with 15 bases between. The CDR3, as DNA: TGCGCCAGCAGCCAAGATCCCCCAACAGGAGAGAACACTGAAGCTTTCTTT. Translation gives CASSQDPPTGENTEAFF.

This clonotype occurred a few times. This chain uses TRBV10-2 with TRBJ2-7; weak D call: TRBD2 (7 bases). The germline V gene encodes CDR1 WSHSY and CDR2 SAAADI. V was clipped by 7 bases and J by 5 bases, with 30 bases between them. The CDR3 runs to 18 residues. The CDR3: CASTDTQHPKGGHDEQYF. The CDR3 region has the DNA TGCGCCAGCACCGATACTCAACACCCGAAGGGGGGGCACGACGAGCAGTACTTC.

This rearrangement joins TRBV14 to TRBJ2-7; no clear D. V dropped 1 base and J dropped 6 bases, with 10 bases sitting between them. Germline CDR1 is SGHDN and CDR2 is FVKESK. This CDR3 comprises 13 residues. CDR3 protein: CASSQVGLSEQYV. The CDR3 region has the DNA TGTGCCAGCAGCCAAGTCGGCCTGAGCGAGCAGTACGTC.

This clonotype appeared a few times. The gene calls are TRBV12-5 and TRBJ2-1; D is unclear. This CDR3 contains 12 residues. The V gene lost 5 bases and the J gene lost 6 bases, with 8 bases spanning the gap. The germline CDR1 and CDR2 sequences are LGHNT and FRNRAP. The CDR3 sequence is CASGIRANEQFF. CDR3 nucleotides: TGTGCTAGTGGTATCCGGGCCAATGAGCAGTTCTTC.

This clonotype has just a few counts. The chain joins TRBV5-1 to TRBJ2-3; TRBD2 matches at 13 bases. Losses at the gene ends were 0 bases for V and 3 bases for J; bases not matched to a gene: 4. The CDR3 runs to 17 residues. CDR1 and CDR2 (germline): SGHRS, YFSETQ. The chain's CDR3 is CASSLEGTSGVTDTQYF. The CDR3 DNA reads TGCGCCAGCAGCTTGGAGGGGACTAGCGGGGTGACAGATACGCAGTATTTT. Variable domain in full (rest from reference TRBV5-1 and TRBJ2-3): KAGVTQTPRYLIKTRGQQVTLSCSPISGHRSVSWYQQTPGQGLQFLFEYFSETQRNKGNFPGRFSGRQFSNSRSEMNVSTLELGDSALYLCASSLEGTSGVTDTQYFGPGTRLTVL.

This clonotype was picked up a small number of times. The V call is TRBV2, the J call TRBJ1-1; D is ambiguous. Trimming removed 2 bases at V and 7 bases at J, with 14 bases between. Germline-derived CDR1 and CDR2 are SNHLY and FYNNEI. The CDR3 is 14 amino acids. CDR3 bases: TGTGCCAGCAGTGAATCCGGCTCCTTGGGTGAAGCTTTCTTT. The encoded protein is CASSESGSLGEAFF.

V gene TRBV28 combines with J gene TRBJ2-1; no firm D call. CDR3 size: 12 residues. Germline V CDR1 and CDR2: MDHEN, SYDVKM. Trimming removed 3 bases at V and 9 bases at J, with 9 bases between. CDR3 sequence (DNA): TGTGCCAGCAGTTTGGCCCCCAGTGAGCAGTTCTTC. This translates into CASSLAPSEQFF. The full variable domain, its missing parts supplied by reference TRBV28 and TRBJ2-1, is DVKVTQSSRYLVKRTGEKVFLECVQDMDHENMFWYRQDPGLGLRLIYFSYDVKMKEKGDIPEGYSVSREKKERFSLILESASTNQTSMYLCASSLAPSEQFFGPGTRLTVL.

This clonotype was observed a handful of times. The CDR3 DNA sequence: TGTGCCAGCAGCTTAGGACTAGCGGGGGAGAGGACCGGGGAGCTGTTTTTT. Amino acids: CASSLGLAGERTGELFF. The chain employs TRBV7-8 and TRBJ2-2, with 12 bases matching TRBD2. Trimming at V came to 1 base and at J to 5 bases, leaving 5 bases not matched to a gene. In germline, CDR1 is SGHVS, CDR2 FQNEAQ. This CDR3 has 17 amino acids.

V is TRBV29-1 and J is TRBJ2-3, with D possibly called TRBD1 or TRBD2 (6 bases each). Trimming cost V 3 bases and J 2 bases, with 27 bases left between them. This CDR3 is built from 19 residues. Germline V lookup: CDR1 SQVTM, CDR2 ANQGSEA. The CDR3 DNA sequence: TGCAGCGTTGACGCCCCGCGGGGATCCGGGACACCTAACACAGATACGCAGTATTTT. It encodes CSVDAPRGSGTPNTDTQYF.

The J gene is TRBJ1-2, the V gene TRBV7-6; possible D gene TRBD1, 5 bases. Trimming cost V 4 bases and J 3 bases, with 18 bases left between them. Germline-derived CDR1 and CDR2 are SGHVS and FNYEAQ. The CDR3 sequence is 16 residues long. The CDR3 loop reads CASSSSADSEYYGYTF. CDR3 nucleotides: TGTGCCAGCAGCTCCTCCGCAGACAGTGAATACTATGGCTACACCTTC.

This clonotype turned up a few times. The chain combines TRBV4-1 with TRBJ2-2; either TRBD1 or TRBD2 may fit D (5 bases each). Germline lookup yields CDR1 MGHRA and CDR2 YSYEKL. The CDR3 has 17 residues. Trimming stripped 3 bases from V and 2 bases from J, with 16 bases between. CDR3 in DNA: TGCGCCAGCAGCCACCCTCACGGGGACGTTAACACCGGGGAGCTGTTTTTT. Protein: CASSHPHGDVNTGELFF.

This clonotype was seen a handful of times. The rearrangement joins TRBV7-3 to TRBJ2-1; tentatively, D is TRBD1 or TRBD2 (5 bases each). Germline lookup yields CDR1 SGHTA and CDR2 FQGTGA. The germline V and J ends were trimmed by 4 bases and 10 bases, with 11 bases remaining between them. The CDR3 has 12 amino acids. CDR3 residues: CASSWDGAEQFF. CDR3 DNA: TGTGCCAGCAGCTGGGACGGCGCCGAGCAGTTCTTC.

A few counts support this clonotype. The chain recombines TRBV14 with TRBJ1-1; maybe TRBD1 (5 bases). V was pared by 2 bases and J by 7 bases, with 14 bases between. Looked up from germline, CDR1 is SGHDN and CDR2 is FVKESK. The CDR3 runs to 14 residues. This CDR3 is CASSQYGDSIEAFF. The DNA of the CDR3 is TGTGCCAGCAGCCAATATGGGGACTCAATTGAAGCTTTCTTT.

This clonotype was counted only a few times. J is TRBJ1-1 and V is TRBV4-1; D remains ambiguous. Germline values: CDR1 MGHRA, CDR2 YSYEKL. The CDR3 loop spans 15 amino acids. Trimming shortened V by 0 bases and J by 1 base, and 9 bases separated the two germline ends. This CDR3 reads CASSQDPSRNTEAFF. As DNA, the CDR3 is TGCGCCAGCAGCCAAGATCCCTCGCGGAACACTGAAGCTTTCTTT.

The chain carries TRBV25-1 and TRBJ2-2, with D possibly matching TRBD1 (5 bases). This CDR3 has 17 amino acids. V lost 4 bases and J lost 1, with 16 bases in between. Germline CDR1 MGHDK, CDR2 SYGVNS. CDR3 in amino acids: CASSGLRDRENTGELFF. In DNA, the CDR3 is TGTGCCAGCAGTGGCCTCCGTGACAGAGAGAACACCGGGGAGCTGTTTTTT. Full variable domain (missing parts from reference TRBV25-1 and TRBJ2-2): EADIYQTPRYLVIGTGKKITLECSQTMGHDKMYWYQQDPGMELHLIHYSYGVNSTEKGDLSSESTVSRIRTEHFPLTLESARPSHTSQYLCASSGLRDRENTGELFFGEGSRLTVL.

This clonotype appeared a few times. CDR3 nucleotide sequence: TGTGCCAGCAGCCAAGGCGGATTCAGGGGCGGTAACTATGGCTACACCTTC. Translation: CASSQGGFRGGNYGYTF. V usage is TRBV14 and J usage is TRBJ1-2, with TRBD1 as a possible D gene (6 bases). The CDR3 is 17 amino acids. Trimming pared 1 base from V and 1 base from J, leaving 16 bases between. The germline V gene has CDR1 SGHDN and CDR2 FVKESK. The full variable domain, rest sourced from reference TRBV14 and TRBJ1-2, is EAGVTQFPSHSVIEKGQTVTLRCDPISGHDNLYWYRRVMGKEIKFLLHFVKESKQDESGMPNNRFLAERTGGTYSTLKVQPAELEDSGVYFCASSQGGFRGGNYGYTFGSGTRLTVV.

The chain is built from TRBV13 and TRBJ2-7; D possibly uses TRBD1 or TRBD2 (5 bases each). Germline CDR1 PRHDT, CDR2 FYEKMQ (reference sequence). The CDR3 contains 16 residues. Trimming shortened V by 5 bases and J by 3 bases, and 20 bases separated the two germline ends. CDR3 bases: TGTGCCAGCAGCGCGCGGAAAGAGGGGCTTTACTACGAGCAGTACGTC. Its translation is CASSARKEGLYYEQYV.

The gene calls are TRBV11-2 and TRBJ1-2; D gene uncertain. Per germline, CDR1 SGHAT and CDR2 FQNNGV. Trimming pared 0 bases from V and 1 base from J, leaving 12 bases between. The CDR3 covers 16 residues. CDR3 loop: CASSLDRRVGNYGYTF. DNA of the CDR3: TGTGCCAGCAGCTTAGATCGAAGGGTTGGTAACTATGGCTACACCTTC.

This clonotype was detected ten times or more. The chain combines TRBV11-2 with TRBJ1-4, with a tentative D call TRBD1 (6 bases). CDR1 and CDR2 from the germline V gene are SGHAT and FQNNGV. CDR3 length equals 17 residues. V shed 5 bases and J shed 3 bases, with 19 bases lying between them. The CDR3 loop is CASSRKLTGAANEKLFF. The CDR3 DNA reads as TGTGCCAGCAGCCGTAAACTGACGGGGGCCGCTAATGAAAAACTGTTTTTT.

This clonotype appeared once. This chain links TRBV7-2 with TRBJ1-5; D unresolved. Germline CDR1 and CDR2: SGHTA and FQGNSA. V was pared by 3 bases and J by 8 bases, with 14 bases between. The CDR3 has 14 amino acids. The DNA of the CDR3 is TGTGCCAGCAGCTTTCGGGGTTTGGGGAAGCCCCAGCATTTT. As protein: CASSFRGLGKPQHF.

V and J are TRBV7-9 and TRBJ1-1, with TRBD1 as a possible D gene (5 bases). The germline CDR1 and CDR2 sequences are SEHNR and FQNEAQ (reference sequence). V gave up 4 bases and J gave up 0 bases, with 12 bases separating them. The CDR3 is made up of 15 amino acids. CDR3 protein: CASSSLKGLNTEAFF. As DNA, the CDR3 is TGTGCCAGCAGCTCCCTGAAGGGGTTGAACACTGAAGCTTTCTTT.

There are a few counts of this clonotype. The chain employs TRBV6-8 and TRBJ1-5; tentatively, D is TRBD1 (6 bases). Trimming left V 0 bases short and J 6 bases short, with 15 bases between. The CDR3 spans 16 residues. Looked up from germline, CDR1 is MNHGY and CDR2 is SAAAGT. The CDR3 reads CASSYSGGGLGQPQHF. The DNA of the CDR3 is TGTGCCAGCAGTTACTCAGGGGGGGGCCTAGGTCAGCCCCAGCATTTT.

This clonotype was counted once. This chain connects TRBV11-3 to TRBJ2-1; TRBD1 aligns across 7 bases. The germline CDR1 and CDR2 sequences are SGHNT and YENEEA. The CDR3 has 14 amino acids. Trimming at V came to 7 bases and at J to 8 bases, leaving 11 bases not matched to a gene. CDR3 nucleotide sequence: TGTGCCAGCACCACGACAGGGTCTCGGGATGAGCAGTTCTTC. Its translation: CASTTTGSRDEQFF.

The V call is TRBV19, the J call TRBJ2-7; TRBD1 is a possible D gene (6 bases). V lost 10 bases to trimming and J lost 5 bases, with 12 bases between them. This CDR3 comprises 11 residues. The germline V gene has CDR1 LNHDA and CDR2 SQIVND (reference sequence). The CDR3 here is CATPGDHEQYV. In DNA, the CDR3 is TGTGCCACTCCAGGGGACCACGAGCAGTACGTC.

This clonotype came up a few times. The J gene is TRBJ1-1, the V gene TRBV9, with D tentatively TRBD1 (5 bases). The V gene lost 4 bases and the J gene lost 4 bases, with 11 bases spanning the gap. Germline CDR1 and CDR2: SGDLS and YYNGEE. The CDR3 has 13 residues. CDR3 nucleotide sequence: TGTGCCAGCAGCCTCAGGGATCGCACTGAAGCTTTCTTT. Translated: CASSLRDRTEAFF.

This clonotype occurred many times. The chain couples TRBV5-4 to TRBJ2-2, with 7 bases lining up with TRBD1. Trimming removed 2 bases from V and 6 bases from J; junction bases left unmatched: 7. In germline, CDR1 is SGHNT, CDR2 YYREEE (reference sequence). There are 15 residues in the CDR3. CDR3 DNA: TGTGCCAGCAGCTTAGGGGGCCTAGAAGCCGGGGAGCTGTTTTTT. This sequence encodes CASSLGGLEAGELFF.

The rearrangement joins TRBV5-6 to TRBJ2-7, with D tentatively TRBD1 (5 bases). The CDR3 consists of 16 residues. V lost 4 bases, J lost 3 bases, and 20 bases lay in between. Germline values: CDR1 SGHDT, CDR2 YYEEEE. The CDR3 bases are TGTGCCAGCAGCCGATGGGGTCCGGACACATTCTACGAGCAGTACTTC. Its protein product is CASSRWGPDTFYEQYF.

Notes on this clonotype: This may be a read error: a much more frequent sequence differs by one nucleotide. The rearrangement uses TRBV7-8 and TRBJ2-2; the match to TRBD1 covers 9 bases. This CDR3 has 16 amino acids. From germline, CDR1 is SGHVS and CDR2 FQNEAQ. CDR3 protein: CTSSSGQGYVTGELFF. CDR3 in DNA: TGTACCAGCAGCTCGGGACAGGGTTATGTCACCGGGGAGCTGTTTTTT.

This clonotype was detected a few times. The chain is built from TRBV12-3 or TRBV12-4 and TRBJ1-1; perhaps TRBD1 as D (6 bases). V was trimmed by 3 bases and J by 3 bases, leaving 14 bases between them. The CDR3 extends over 15 amino acids. Here the CDR3 reads CASSLGHKADTEAFF. The CDR3 nucleotides read TGTGCCAGCAGTTTGGGACATAAAGCAGACACTGAAGCTTTCTTT.

This clonotype occurred a few times. CDR3 DNA sequence: TGCAGTGCAAGGGACACCGGGGAGCTGTTTTTT. It translates to CSARDTGELFF. The chain is built from TRBV20-1 and TRBJ2-2; D not resolved. This CDR3 contains 11 residues. Trimming took 6 bases from V and 3 from J, leaving 5 bases between them. The germline V gene encodes CDR1 DFQATT and CDR2 SNEGSKA (reference sequence).

This clonotype showed up many times. The V and J genes are TRBV7-2 and TRBJ1-5, with 10 bases fitting TRBD1. There are 14 residues in the CDR3. The germline V gene encodes CDR1 SGHTA and CDR2 FQGNSA. Trimming at V came to 4 bases and at J to 6 bases, leaving 3 bases not matched to a gene. CDR3 sequence reads: CASSSTGGGQPQHF. CDR3 DNA: TGTGCCAGCAGCTCGACAGGGGGCGGTCAGCCCCAGCATTTT.